Presented here are 4 T cell receptor beta chains from one specimen sequenced in a study of blood T cell repertoires in COVID-19. Data came from immunoSEQ multiplex PCR; TCRdb stores just in-frame clones and leaves some out. The sample includes roughly 98,000 clones, approximately 92% of them seen just once. The material sequenced was peripheral blood. Receptors were obtained from a woman aged 55-69 years with active COVID-19.

The J gene is TRBJ1-3, the V gene TRBV7-9, with a tentative D call TRBD1 (5 bases). The V gene's germline CDR1 is SEHNR and CDR2 FQNEAQ (reference sequence). CDR3 length: 15 residues. V lost 7 bases and J lost 2, with 15 bases in between. The CDR3 loop reads CASTAGAGTGNTIYF. The CDR3 DNA reads TGTGCCAGCACCGCCGGGGCGGGGACTGGAAACACCATATATTTT. Filled out from reference TRBV7-9 and TRBJ1-3, the complete variable domain reads DTGVSQNPRHKITKRGQNVTFRCDPISEHNRLYWYRQTLGQGPEFLTYFQNEAQLEKSRLLSDRFSAERPKGSFSTLEIQRTEQGDSAMYLCASTAGAGTGNTIYFGEGSWLTVV.

The chain uses TRBV13 and TRBJ1-6, with 9 bases fitting TRBD1. The V gene end was trimmed by 4 bases and the J gene end by 7 bases; junction bases not matched to a gene: 5. CDR3 length: 15 amino acids. Germline loops: CDR1 PRHDT, CDR2 FYEKMQ (reference sequence). The CDR3 DNA follows: TGTGCCAGCAGCTCTATGGACAGGGGAAATTCACCCCTCCACTTT. It encodes CASSSMDRGNSPLHF. Based on the CDR3 plus reference TRBV13 and TRBJ1-6, the full variable domain is AAGVIQSPRHLIKEKRETATLKCYPIPRHDTVYWYQQGPGQDPQFLISFYEKMQSDKGSIPDRFSAQQFSDYHSELNMSSLELGDSALYFCASSSMDRGNSPLHFGNGTRLTVT.

The V gene is TRBV5-8, the J gene TRBJ2-1; 11 bases align to TRBD2. This CDR3 region has 17 residues. The junction had 6 bases not matched to a gene; V was cut back by 4 bases and J by 0 bases. CDR1 SGHTS and CDR2 YDEGEE come from the germline V gene. CDR3 nucleotide sequence: TGTGCCAGCAGCCCCTGGCTAGCGGGGGGCTCCTACAATGAGCAGTTCTTC. It translates to CASSPWLAGGSYNEQFF.

The chain is built from TRBV29-1 and TRBJ2-1; 9 nucleotides line up with TRBD2. The CDR3 has 13 residues. The V gene's germline CDR1 is SQVTM and CDR2 ANQGSEA. Trimming took 6 bases from V and 4 from J; bases not matched to a gene: 4. In DNA form, the CDR3 reads TGCAGCGTCGATAGCGGGGGTTACAATGAGCAGTTCTTC. It codes for CSVDSGGYNEQFF.